These 26 T cell receptor beta chains were all obtained from the same sample, sequenced in a study of Graves' ophthalmopathy and Graves' hyperthyroidism. The study amplified TCR beta CDR3 regions using RNA transcripts. Second-round multiplex PCR followed a first-round RT-PCR using HTBI primers. TCRdb analysed the multiplex PCR reads with MiXCR anew, one entry per CDR3 protein. Here the sample spans about 1.2 million distinct CDR3 sequences, about two fifths being singletons. The sample comprised peripheral blood or thyroid tissue (not recorded which). These receptors all come from an adult man with Graves' hyperthyroidism.

The table lists this clonotype with a few counts. The chain carries TRBV5-6 and TRBJ2-7, with D perhaps matching TRBD1 (6 bases). With 8 bases removed from V and 0 bases from J, the gap between germline ends came to 15 bases. Germline-derived CDR1 and CDR2 are SGHDT and YYEEEE. The CDR3 sequence is 14 residues long. This CDR3 is CASLRQANSYEQYF. The CDR3 DNA reads as TGTGCCAGTCTTCGACAGGCCAACTCCTACGAGCAGTACTTC.

Note on this clonotype: A read error may explain this, as a much larger clone is one base away. J is TRBJ2-5 and V is TRBV20-1; D might be TRBD1 or TRBD2, each matching 5 bases. Per germline, CDR1 DFQATT and CDR2 SNEGSKA (reference sequence). This CDR3 has 16 residues. Trimming removed 7 bases from V and 5 bases from J, with 26 bases in between. This CDR3 is CSVKHGVGRESETQYF. In nucleotides, the CDR3 is TGCAGTGTGAAGCACGGGGTGGGCAGGGAGTCGGAGACCCAGTACTTC.

The table lists this clonotype with a few counts. The gene calls are TRBV29-1 and TRBJ2-5; perhaps D is TRBD1 or TRBD2 (5 bases each). Germline values: CDR1 SQVTM, CDR2 ANQGSEA. There are 13 residues in the CDR3. V was shortened by 4 bases and J by 4 bases, with 13 bases between the two germline ends. The CDR3 region has the DNA TGCAGCGTTGCGGGACGCCTGGGAGAGACCCAGTACTTC. Its translation is CSVAGRLGETQYF.

The V call is TRBV24-1, the J call TRBJ2-7, with 9 positions matching TRBD2. CDR1 and CDR2 from the germline V gene are KGHDR and SFDVKD. V lost 4 bases to trimming and J lost 2 bases; unmatched junction nucleotides: 5. This CDR3 spans 15 amino acids. For the CDR3, the DNA is TGTGCCACCAGTGACGGGACTAGCAGAACCTACGAGCAGTACTTC. This translates into CATSDGTSRTYEQYF.

This clonotype occurred many times. V gene TRBV4-1 combines with J gene TRBJ2-5; D unclear. Per germline, CDR1 MGHRA and CDR2 YSYEKL. The CDR3 sequence is 14 residues long. V lost 0 bases, J lost 5 bases, and 10 bases lay in between. The CDR3 DNA reads TGCGCCAGCAGCCAAGAGGAGACGGTTGAGACCCAGTACTTC. This translates into CASSQEETVETQYF.

The V and J genes are TRBV9 and TRBJ1-6, with D uncertain. The CDR3 extends over 15 amino acids. Germline assignment: CDR1 SGDLS and CDR2 YYNGEE. With 3 bases removed from V and 7 bases from J, the gap between germline ends came to 14 bases. DNA for the CDR3: TGTGCCAGCAGCGCGGCGGGAACTGGAAATTCACCCCTCCACTTT. Translated, it gives CASSAAGTGNSPLHF.

There are a few counts of this clonotype. This chain joins TRBV6-2 or TRBV6-3 and TRBJ1-5; possible D gene TRBD1, 6 bases. The germline V gene encodes CDR1 MNHEY and CDR2 SVGEGT. V lost 10 bases to trimming and J lost 2 bases, with 18 bases between them. The CDR3 is 15 residues long. This CDR3 reads CATHVGGGGNQPQHF. The CDR3 coding sequence is TGTGCCACCCATGTGGGGGGCGGTGGCAATCAGCCCCAGCATTTT.

This clonotype came up many times. The V gene is TRBV10-3, the J gene TRBJ1-5; 7 nucleotides align to TRBD1. Germline trimming cut 3 bases from V and 4 bases from J; bases unmatched to any gene: 3. The CDR3 consists of 14 residues. Germline lookup yields CDR1 ENHRY and CDR2 SYGVKD. The CDR3 nucleotides are TGTGCCATCAGTGAAGGGACAGCTAATCAGCCCCAGCATTTT. It encodes CAISEGTANQPQHF.

V and J are TRBV28 and TRBJ1-2; a weak D match, TRBD1 (6 bases). The CDR3 spans 15 residues. Trimming took 2 bases from V and 8 from J, leaving 18 bases between them. Germline CDR1 is MDHEN and CDR2 is SYDVKM. As DNA, the CDR3 is TGTGCCAGCAGTTTACCCCTAACAGGGCCTTGGGGCTACACCTTC. Translation: CASSLPLTGPWGYTF.

About this clonotype itself: With a much larger clone just one base away, this may be a read error. The rearrangement links TRBV11-2 to TRBJ1-5; D is perhaps TRBD1 (5 bases). V lost 1 base and J 0 bases, leaving 10 bases between the germline ends. The germline V gene encodes CDR1 SGHAT and CDR2 FQNNGV. The CDR3 sequence is 16 residues long. The CDR3 DNA sequence: TGTGCCAGCAGCTTAGGGGGACGGTATAGCAATCAGCCCCAGCATTTT. It encodes CASSLGGRYSNQPQHF.

CDR3 sequence (DNA): TGTGCCAGCAGCCCTCTACTAGCGGGAGTACAAGAGACCCAGTACTTC. It translates to CASSPLLAGVQETQYF. This chain links TRBV7-9 with TRBJ2-5; 11 nucleotides line up with TRBD2. Germline V gene sequence: CDR1 SEHNR, CDR2 FQNEAQ (reference sequence). The CDR3 spans 16 residues. J lost 2 bases, V lost 5 bases, and 7 bases had no gene match.

This clonotype was picked up many times. The chain uses TRBV29-1 and TRBJ1-2; D is ambiguous. Trimming left V 3 bases short and J 7 bases short, with 12 bases between. The CDR3 has 12 amino acids. Germline CDR1 and CDR2: SQVTM and ANQGSEA. The CDR3 loop is CSVDRGFGGYTF. The CDR3 DNA follows: TGCAGCGTTGATCGAGGGTTTGGTGGCTACACCTTC.

CDR3 region: CAIKSQDPGLNEKLFF. The DNA of the CDR3 is TGTGCCATCAAAAGCCAGGATCCGGGCCTCAATGAAAAACTGTTTTTT. The chain links TRBV10-3 to TRBJ1-4; D remains unclear. CDR1 is ENHRY and CDR2 is SYGVKD in the germline V gene. The CDR3 extends over 16 amino acids. V lost 7 bases to trimming and J lost 5 bases, with 20 bases between them.

This clonotype has a count of ten or more. This chain joins TRBV24-1 and TRBJ1-5; possibly TRBD1 for D (6 bases). CDR1 and CDR2 (germline): KGHDR, SFDVKD. V gave up 6 bases and J gave up 3 bases, with 8 bases separating them. The CDR3 consists of 13 residues. The CDR3 nucleotides read TGTGCCACCAGTAACAGGGTCAATCAGCCCCAGCATTTT. Its translation: CATSNRVNQPQHF.

This clonotype was seen many times. The rearrangement uses TRBV6-6 and TRBJ1-6; D uncertain. The CDR3 totals 13 residues. The germline V gene has CDR1 MNHNY and CDR2 SVGAGI (reference sequence). The germline V and J ends were trimmed by 8 bases and 0 bases, with 5 bases remaining between them. The CDR3 here is CASSVSYNSPLHF. As DNA, the CDR3 is TGTGCCAGCTCAGTCTCCTATAATTCACCCCTCCACTTT.

J is TRBJ1-3 and V is TRBV20-1, with unresolved D. There are 14 residues in the CDR3. V was clipped by 5 bases and J by 1 base, with 12 bases between them. Per germline, CDR1 DFQATT and CDR2 SNEGSKA (reference sequence). The CDR3 is CSARLSPSGNTIYF. In nucleotides, the CDR3 is TGCAGTGCTCGCCTTTCTCCTTCTGGAAACACCATATATTTT.

The chain couples TRBV7-9 to TRBJ1-2, with 9 bases identical to TRBD1. The CDR3 contains 15 residues. V was clipped by 4 bases and J by 4 bases; unmatched bases: 7. CDR1 and CDR2 from the germline V gene are SEHNR and FQNEAQ (reference sequence). The CDR3 sequence is CASSYPGQGIYGYTF. DNA for the CDR3: TGTGCCAGCAGCTACCCTGGACAGGGGATCTATGGCTACACCTTC.

Only one count was recorded for this clonotype. An end of the junction does not agree with germline; a read error may underlie this. The rearrangement joins TRBV5-1 to TRBJ2-7; the D gene is possibly TRBD2 (6 bases). Germline V gene lookup returns CDR1 SGHRS and CDR2 YFSETQ. There are 10 residues in the CDR3. CDR3 region: CASSSRGVDF. CDR3 in DNA: TGCGCCAGCAGCTCCCGCGGGGTGGACTTC.

This clonotype was seen many times. The rearrangement uses TRBV7-9 and TRBJ1-1, with a tentative D call TRBD1 (5 bases). The germline gives CDR1 SEHNR, CDR2 FQNEAQ (reference sequence). This CDR3 comprises 13 residues. Trimming took off 5 bases at V and 7 bases at J, with 14 bases between the two ends. The CDR3 reads CASSGDSSVEAFF. The CDR3 DNA sequence: TGTGCCAGCAGCGGAGACAGTTCCGTTGAAGCTTTCTTT.

The table lists this clonotype with many counts. The chain joins TRBV11-2 to TRBJ2-5; 9 positions match TRBD1. Looked up from germline, CDR1 is SGHAT and CDR2 is FQNNGV. The CDR3 runs to 16 residues. V shed 2 bases, J shed 0 bases, and the junction held 4 bases outside the gene matches. The CDR3 sequence is CASSLPDRGYQETQYF. CDR3 coding DNA: TGTGCCAGCAGCTTACCGGACAGGGGATACCAAGAGACCCAGTACTTC.

This clonotype was counted many times. The rearrangement uses TRBV5-1 and TRBJ1-4; D is uncertain. Between the trimmed V and J ends, which lost 4 bases and 2 bases, there was a span of 12 bases. This CDR3 region has 15 residues. In germline, CDR1 is SGHRS, CDR2 YFSETQ. The CDR3 is CASSLWTGTNEKLFF. The CDR3 DNA is TGCGCCAGCAGCCTATGGACCGGGACTAATGAAAAACTGTTTTTT.

This clonotype came up a few times. The rearrangement joins TRBV28 to TRBJ1-6, with D hard to call. The germline gives CDR1 MDHEN, CDR2 SYDVKM. V lost 7 bases and J 8 bases, leaving 18 bases between the germline ends. CDR3 length equals 15 residues. Written as DNA, the CDR3 is TGTGCCAGCAATCAAGCGAACAGCGAATATTCACCCCTCCACTTT. Protein sequence: CASNQANSEYSPLHF.

This clonotype appeared once. The CDR3 spells CASRGGANEQFF. The CDR3 DNA reads TGTGCCAGCAGGGGGGGGGCGAATGAGCAGTTCTTC. The chain links TRBV2 to TRBJ2-7; D is perhaps TRBD2 (7 bases). The assigned J gene may be wrong: the sequence end matches TRBJ2-1 better. CDR1 SNHLY and CDR2 FYNNEI come from the germline V gene. The CDR3 spans 12 residues.

Only a few counts were recorded for this clonotype. This chain links TRBV2 with TRBJ2-5, with D perhaps being TRBD1 or TRBD2 (5 bases each). Deletions cut 8 bases from V and 5 bases from J, with 15 bases between. CDR3 size: 13 residues. In germline, CDR1 is SNHLY, CDR2 FYNNEI. CDR3: CASASGAGETQYF. The CDR3 DNA sequence: TGTGCCAGCGCGTCCGGGGCCGGGGAGACCCAGTACTTC.

The gene calls are TRBV6-5 and TRBJ1-2; 7 nucleotides match TRBD1. The CDR3 length is 14 residues. Germline CDR1 MNHEY, CDR2 SVGAGI. Unmatched junction bases numbered 8, after V lost 2 bases and J lost 8 bases. Written as DNA, the CDR3 is TGTGCCAGCAGTTACCTTAGACAGGGTAGCGGCTACACCTTC. Its protein product is CASSYLRQGSGYTF.

This clonotype appeared once. The gene calls are TRBV25-1 and TRBJ2-7, with D possibly matching TRBD1 (6 bases). The CDR3 length is 13 residues. In germline, CDR1 is MGHDK, CDR2 SYGVNS. The V and J ends lost 2 bases and 4 bases respectively, with 9 bases between them. CDR3 protein: CASSEPTGYEQYF. The CDR3 DNA sequence: TGTGCCAGCAGTGAACCGACAGGTTACGAGCAGTACTTC.